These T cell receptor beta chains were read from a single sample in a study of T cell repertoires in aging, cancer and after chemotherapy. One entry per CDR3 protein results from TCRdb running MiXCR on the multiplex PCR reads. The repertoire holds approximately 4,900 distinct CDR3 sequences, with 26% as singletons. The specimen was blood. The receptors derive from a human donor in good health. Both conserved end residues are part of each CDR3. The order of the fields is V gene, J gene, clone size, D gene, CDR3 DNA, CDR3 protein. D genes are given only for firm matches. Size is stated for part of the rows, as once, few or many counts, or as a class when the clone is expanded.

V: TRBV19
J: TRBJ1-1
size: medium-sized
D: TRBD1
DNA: TGTGCCAGTAGTCCCGGACAGGGGAAGACTGAAGCTTTCTTT
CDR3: CASSPGQGKTEAFF

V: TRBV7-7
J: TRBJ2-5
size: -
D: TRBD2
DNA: TGTGCTAGCAGCTACCGCGGGGGATCCCAAGAGACCCAGTACTTC
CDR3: CASSYRGGSQETQYF

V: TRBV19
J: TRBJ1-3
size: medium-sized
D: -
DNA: TGTGCCAGTAGTCGTGAACAGGGAATCTCTGGAAACACCATATATTTT
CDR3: CASSREQGISGNTIYF

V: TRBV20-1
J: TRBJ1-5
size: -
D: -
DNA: TGCAGTGCTAGGGGGTCAAGACGTGCCCAGCCCCAGCATTTT
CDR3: CSARGSRRAQPQHF

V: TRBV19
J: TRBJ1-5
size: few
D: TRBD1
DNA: TGTGCCAGTAGTGTGACAGGGAGGTCAAATCAGCACCAGCATTTT
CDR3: CASSVTGRSNQHQHF

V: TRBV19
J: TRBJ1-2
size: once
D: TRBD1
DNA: TGTGCCAGTCAACCGGGACAGGGAATTTCTGGCTACACCTTC
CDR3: CASQPGQGISGYTF

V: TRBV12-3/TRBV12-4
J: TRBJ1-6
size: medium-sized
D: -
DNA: TGTGCCAGCAGTTCTTCAGAAGCATCATATAATTCACCCCTCCACTTT
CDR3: CASSSSEASYNSPLHF

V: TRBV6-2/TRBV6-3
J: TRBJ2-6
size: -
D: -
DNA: TGTGCCAGCAGGCCCCCAGTGGGCTCTGGGGCCAACGTCCTGACTTTC
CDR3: CASRPPVGSGANVLTF

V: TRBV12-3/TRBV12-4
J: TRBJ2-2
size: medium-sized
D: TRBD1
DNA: TGTGCCAGCAGGGGACAGGTGGAAACCGGGGAGCTGTTTTTT
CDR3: CASRGQVETGELFF

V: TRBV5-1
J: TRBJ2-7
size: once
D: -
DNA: TGCGCCAGCAGCCCTACGGACTCCTACGAGCAGTACTTC
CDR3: CASSPTDSYEQYF

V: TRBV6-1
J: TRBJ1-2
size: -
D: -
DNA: TGTGCCAGCAGTGGCCAGGGAGGCAGCTATGGCTACACCTTC
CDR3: CASSGQGGSYGYTF

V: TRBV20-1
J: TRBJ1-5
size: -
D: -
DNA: TGCAGTGCCAGACAGGCTAGCAATCAGCCCCAGCATTTT
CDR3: CSARQASNQPQHF

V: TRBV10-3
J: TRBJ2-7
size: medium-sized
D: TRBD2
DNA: TGTGCCATCTCTCTGAGGGAGGGCACGGACGAGCAGTACTTC
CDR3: CAISLREGTDEQYF

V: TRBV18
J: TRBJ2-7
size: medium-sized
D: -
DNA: TGTGCCAGCTCACCACCGATGCGGGCTTGGGACGAGCAGTACTTC
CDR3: CASSPPMRAWDEQYF

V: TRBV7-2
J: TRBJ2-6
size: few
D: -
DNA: TGTGCCAGCAGCTTAGGTGCCCGCCCGGGGGCCAACGTCCTGACTTTC
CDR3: CASSLGARPGANVLTF

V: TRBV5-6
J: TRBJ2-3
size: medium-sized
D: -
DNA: TGTGCCAGCAGCTTACGGGGGACAGATACGCAGTATTTT
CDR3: CASSLRGTDTQYF

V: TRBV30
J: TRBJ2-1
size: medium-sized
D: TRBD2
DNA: TGTGCCTGGAGTGGACTAGCGCGGAATGAGCAGTTCTTC
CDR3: CAWSGLARNEQFF

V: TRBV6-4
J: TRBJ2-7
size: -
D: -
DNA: TGTGCCAGCAGTGAGGACGGGAACCACGAGCAGTACTTC
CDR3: CASSEDGNHEQYF

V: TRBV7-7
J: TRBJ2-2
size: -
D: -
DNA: TGTGCTAGCAGCTTAGACTTAAACACCGGGGAGCTGTTTTTT
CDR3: CASSLDLNTGELFF

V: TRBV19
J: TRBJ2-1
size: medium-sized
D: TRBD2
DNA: TGTGCCAGTAGTATAAGCGGGGGGTACAGCTCCTACAATGAGCAGTTCTTC
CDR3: CASSISGGYSSYNEQFF

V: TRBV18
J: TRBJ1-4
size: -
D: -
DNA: TGTGCCAGCTCACCGGGGGCTAATGAAAAACTGTTTTTT
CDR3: CASSPGANEKLFF

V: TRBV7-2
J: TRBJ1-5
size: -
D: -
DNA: TGTGCCAGCAGCTCCTTGCTGCTGGGGGTTCAGCCCCAGCATTTT
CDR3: CASSSLLLGVQPQHF

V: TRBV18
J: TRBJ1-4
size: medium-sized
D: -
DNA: TGTGCCAGCTCACCATACACAACTAATGAAAAACTGTTTTTT
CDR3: CASSPYTTNEKLFF

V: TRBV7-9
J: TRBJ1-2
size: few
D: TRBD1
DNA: TGTGCCAGCAGAGGGACAGGATATGGCTACACCTTC
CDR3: CASRGTGYGYTF

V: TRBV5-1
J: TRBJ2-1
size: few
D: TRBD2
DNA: TGCGCCAGCAGCTTGGGCGGGGGGGCTAACAATGAGCAGTTCTTC
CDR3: CASSLGGGANNEQFF

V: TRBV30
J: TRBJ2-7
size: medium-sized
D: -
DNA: TGTGCCTGGAGTGACAGGGTGTACGAGCAGTACTTC
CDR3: CAWSDRVYEQYF

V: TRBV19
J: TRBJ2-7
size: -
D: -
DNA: TGTGCCAGTAGTAAAAAACGGACGGCGCCCTACGAGCAGTACTTC
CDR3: CASSKKRTAPYEQYF

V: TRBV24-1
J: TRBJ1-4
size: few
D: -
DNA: TGTGCCACCAGTGATTCCGGGCCCCGGGAAAAACTGTTTTTT
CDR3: CATSDSGPREKLFF

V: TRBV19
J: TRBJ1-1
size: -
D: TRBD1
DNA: TGTGCCAGTAGCGGGGACAGGGCCTTCATGAACACTGAAGCTTTCTTT
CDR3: CASSGDRAFMNTEAFF

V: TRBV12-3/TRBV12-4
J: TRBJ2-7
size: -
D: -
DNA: TGTGCCAGCAGGGGGGACAACTTCTACGAGCAGTACTTC
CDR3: CASRGDNFYEQYF

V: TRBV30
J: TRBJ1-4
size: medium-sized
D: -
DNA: TGTGCCTGGAGCGAAGAGGTGCCAACTAATGAAAAACTGTTTTTT
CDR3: CAWSEEVPTNEKLFF

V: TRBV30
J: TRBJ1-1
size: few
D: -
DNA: TGTGCCTGGAGTGTTGGTAGTGTGCAAATGGCTTTCTTT
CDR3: CAWSVGSVQMAFF

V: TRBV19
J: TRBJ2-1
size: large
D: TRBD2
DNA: TGTGCCAGTAGTATGGTTAGCGGGGGGGCCTACAATGAGCAGTTCTTC
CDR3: CASSMVSGGAYNEQFF

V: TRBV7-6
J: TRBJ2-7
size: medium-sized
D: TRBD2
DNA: TGTGCCAGCAGCCCAACCGGGGGGTGGAACGGGGAGCAGTACTTC
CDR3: CASSPTGGWNGEQYF

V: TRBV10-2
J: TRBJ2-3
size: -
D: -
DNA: TGCGCCAGCAGTGAGAATGGTGATACGCAGTATTTT
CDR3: CASSENGDTQYF

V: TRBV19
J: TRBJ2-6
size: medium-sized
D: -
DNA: TGTGCCAGTAGTATATTCGACTCTGGGGCCAACGTCCTGACTTTC
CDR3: CASSIFDSGANVLTF

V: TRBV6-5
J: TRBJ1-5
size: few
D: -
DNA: TGTGCCAGCAGTTACTCCATGGGTAGCAATCAGCCCCAGCATTTT
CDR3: CASSYSMGSNQPQHF

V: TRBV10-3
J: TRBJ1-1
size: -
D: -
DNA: TGTGCCATCAGTGCCGGGATACCCAACACTGAAGCTTTCTTT
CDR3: CAISAGIPNTEAFF

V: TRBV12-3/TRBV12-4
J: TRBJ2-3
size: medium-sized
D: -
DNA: TGTGCCAGCAGTTTAGCCTGGTTGCAGTATTTT
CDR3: CASSLAWLQYF

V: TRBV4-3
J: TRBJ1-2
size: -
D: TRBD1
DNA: TGCGCCAGCAGCCAAGCCTCTGGACAGGGCTATGGCTACACCTTC
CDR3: CASSQASGQGYGYTF

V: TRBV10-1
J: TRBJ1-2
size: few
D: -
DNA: TGCGCCAGAACCCGCACCTCCAATGGCTACACCTTC
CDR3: CARTRTSNGYTF

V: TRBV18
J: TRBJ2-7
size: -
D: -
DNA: TGTGCCAGCTCACCCGGGACGGCTACCTACGAGCAGTACTTC
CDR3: CASSPGTATYEQYF

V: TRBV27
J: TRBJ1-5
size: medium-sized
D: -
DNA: TGTGCCAGCAGCCTGACACGGAGCTATCAGCCCCAGCATTTT
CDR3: CASSLTRSYQPQHF

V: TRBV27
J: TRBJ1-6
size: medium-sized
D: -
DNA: TGTGCCAGCAGTTTCGGGGGGCGGTCACCCCTCCACTTT
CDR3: CASSFGGRSPLHF

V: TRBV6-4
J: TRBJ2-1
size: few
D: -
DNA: TGTGCCAGCAGTGACTCTCAGGTGGAGCAGTTCTTC
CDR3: CASSDSQVEQFF

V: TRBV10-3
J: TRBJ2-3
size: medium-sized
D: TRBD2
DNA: TGTGCCATCGAAGGGCGGGGGAGCACAGATACGCAGTATTTT
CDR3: CAIEGRGSTDTQYF

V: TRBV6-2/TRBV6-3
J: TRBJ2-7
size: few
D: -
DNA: TGTGCCAGCAGTTACGGAGGCTCAGAAATACACGAGCAGTACTTC
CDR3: CASSYGGSEIHEQYF

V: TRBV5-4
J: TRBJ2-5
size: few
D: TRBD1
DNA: TGTGCCAGCAGCCTAACCGGGACAGGGGGCTTTCAAGAGACCCAGTACTTC
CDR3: CASSLTGTGGFQETQYF

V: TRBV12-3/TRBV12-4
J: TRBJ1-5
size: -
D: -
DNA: TGTGCCAGCACCCGGTCGGGGGAGAGCAATCAGCCCCAGCATTTT
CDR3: CASTRSGESNQPQHF

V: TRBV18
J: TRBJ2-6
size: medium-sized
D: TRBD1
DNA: TGTGCCAGCTCACAGGACAGGGGGCGAGGCGGGGCCAACGTCCTGACTTTC
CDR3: CASSQDRGRGGANVLTF

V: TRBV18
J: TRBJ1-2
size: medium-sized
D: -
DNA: TGTGCCAGCTCACCCTACCCAGGGAAGGACTATGGCTACACCTTC
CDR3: CASSPYPGKDYGYTF

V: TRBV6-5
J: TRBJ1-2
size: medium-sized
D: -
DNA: TGTGCCAGCAGAACAGCTAACTATGGCTACACCTTC
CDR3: CASRTANYGYTF

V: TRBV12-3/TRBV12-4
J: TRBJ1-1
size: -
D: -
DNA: TGTGCCAGCAGTTTACTGGCAGACACTGAAGCTTTCTTT
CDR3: CASSLLADTEAFF